The 32 T cell receptor beta chains listed next were all sequenced from one sample in a study of T cells in Graves' hyperthyroidism and ophthalmopathy. TCR beta CDR3 regions were amplified from RNA transcripts. An initial round of RT-PCR targeting the TCR CDR3 relied on the HTBI primer set. TCRdb analysed the multiplex PCR reads with MiXCR anew, one entry per CDR3 protein. The sample lists 490,000 or so distinct CDR3 sequences, 15% to 20% occurring once. The sample was blood. Receptors were obtained from a man aged 40-49 years with Graves' ophthalmopathy.

This rearrangement joins TRBV10-3 to TRBJ2-3; the match to TRBD2 covers 15 bases. V dropped 3 bases and J dropped 6; count of bases not matched to a gene: 1. Germline CDR1 is ENHRY and CDR2 is SYGVKD. The CDR3 totals 15 residues. The CDR3 protein is CAISEGLAGGDTQYF. In DNA form, the CDR3 reads TGTGCCATCAGTGAAGGACTAGCGGGAGGGGATACGCAGTATTTT.

This clonotype was detected only a few times. The V call is TRBV20-1, the J call TRBJ2-7, with 14 bases identical to TRBD2. The CDR3 loop spans 15 amino acids. Germline V gives CDR1 DFQATT, CDR2 SNEGSKA (reference sequence). V lost 3 bases and J lost 7; bases outside the gene matches: 8. CDR3 residues: CSASLGLAGGREQYF. CDR3 sequence (DNA): TGCAGTGCTAGTTTAGGACTAGCGGGAGGAAGGGAGCAGTACTTC.

On this clonotype itself: Sequence at one end of the junction differs from germline and may be a read error. The rearrangement links TRBV12-3 or TRBV12-4 to TRBJ1-1; 9 bases align to TRBD1. CDR3 length: 14 residues. CDR3 DNA sequence: TGTGCCAGCAGTTTTAGGGGACAGGGATCTGAAGCTCTCTTT. Its translation: CASSFRGQGSEALF.

The gene calls are TRBV28 and TRBJ2-7, with 8 bases matching TRBD2. Germline V gives CDR1 MDHEN, CDR2 SYDVKM. The CDR3 length is 17 residues. The V gene end was trimmed by 8 bases and the J gene end by 1 base; junction bases not matched to a gene: 16. CDR3 sequence (DNA): TGTGCCAGCTCACCGGGCCTGGCGGGGGGCAGATCCTACGAGCAGTACTTC. It translates to CASSPGLAGGRSYEQYF.

This chain joins TRBV2 and TRBJ2-5; perhaps TRBD1 as D (6 bases). Germline V lookup: CDR1 SNHLY, CDR2 FYNNEI. Trimming shortened V by 7 bases and J by 2 bases, and 14 bases separated the two germline ends. The CDR3 extends over 14 amino acids. The CDR3 nucleotides read TGTGCCAGCAACCCCGGGACATTTCAAGAGACCCAGTACTTC. Translated: CASNPGTFQETQYF.

The rearrangement joins TRBV6-1 to TRBJ2-2; D call uncertain. With 8 bases removed from V and 7 bases from J, the gap between germline ends came to 14 bases. Per germline, CDR1 MNHNS and CDR2 SASEGT. CDR3 length: 13 residues. The CDR3 sequence: CASVAVAVGELFF. CDR3 coding DNA: TGTGCCAGCGTAGCAGTGGCGGTCGGGGAGCTGTTTTTT.

This clonotype was seen only a few times. The chain is built from TRBV7-6 and TRBJ2-7, with 8 bases matching TRBD2. CDR1 is SGHVS and CDR2 is FNYEAQ in the germline V gene. The CDR3 has 18 amino acids. The ends lost 0 bases at V and 0 bases at J; junction bases unmatched: 10. Written as DNA, the CDR3 is TGTGCCAGCAGCTTAGCTGATAGCGGGGAAAGGAGCTCCTACGAGCAGTACTTC. Amino acids: CASSLADSGERSSYEQYF.

This chain uses TRBV6-1 with TRBJ1-6; D remains ambiguous. The CDR3 spans 12 residues. Per the germline V gene, CDR1 is MNHNS and CDR2 is SASEGT. Trimming stripped 7 bases from V and 6 bases from J, with 7 bases between. The CDR3 nucleotides are TGTGCCAGCACGGGGTCTAATTCACCCCTCCACTTT. This translates into CASTGSNSPLHF.

This clonotype came up a few times. This chain links TRBV29-1 with TRBJ1-3, with 12 bases that match TRBD1. Germline CDR1 SQVTM, CDR2 ANQGSEA. This CDR3 has 15 residues. Trimming took 4 bases from V and 4 from J; bases not matched to a gene: 5. The CDR3 loop reads CSVVGTGGIGNTIYF. CDR3 coding DNA: TGCAGCGTTGTGGGGACAGGGGGCATAGGAAACACCATATATTTT. The entire variable domain, with the rest obtained from reference TRBV29-1 and TRBJ1-3, is as follows: SAVISQKPSRDICQRGTSLTIQCQVDSQVTMMFWYRQQPGQSLTLIATANQGSEATYESGFVIDKFPISRPNLTFSTLTVSNMSPEDSSIYLCSVVGTGGIGNTIYFGEGSWLTVV.

There are many counts of this clonotype. The rearrangement uses TRBV5-6 and TRBJ2-1, with a tentative D call TRBD2 (6 bases). V was trimmed by 4 bases and J by 0 bases, leaving 17 bases between them. CDR1 and CDR2 (germline): SGHDT, YYEEEE. The CDR3 spans 17 residues. CDR3 coding DNA: TGTGCCAGCAGCAGAATCATAGCGGTGAGCTCCTACAATGAGCAGTTCTTC. This codes for CASSRIIAVSSYNEQFF.

The rearrangement links TRBV4-1 to TRBJ2-5, with 8 bases that match TRBD2. Germline CDR1 and CDR2: MGHRA and YSYEKL. The CDR3 totals 17 residues. After removal of 3 bases from V and 3 bases from J, the junction contained 12 bases not matched to a gene. The CDR3 DNA follows: TGCGCCAGCAGCCACGGGTGGGGTAGCGGGAATAAAGAGACCCAGTACTTC. Its translation: CASSHGWGSGNKETQYF.

The gene calls are TRBV2 and TRBJ2-1; D is tentatively TRBD1 or TRBD2 (7 bases each). Trimming took off 6 bases at V and 4 bases at J, with 16 bases between the two ends. Per the germline V gene, CDR1 is SNHLY and CDR2 is FYNNEI. The CDR3 length is 15 residues. This CDR3 is CASSSTGREYNEQFF. The CDR3 DNA sequence: TGTGCCAGCAGCTCGACAGGGAGGGAGTACAATGAGCAGTTCTTC.

The chain has TRBV2 and TRBJ2-7; 8 bases align to TRBD2. V lost 8 bases to trimming and J lost 4 bases; unmatched junction nucleotides: 10. Germline lookup yields CDR1 SNHLY and CDR2 FYNNEI. The CDR3 has 14 amino acids. The CDR3 sequence is CASLKSPGGYEQYF. CDR3 nucleotides: TGTGCCAGCTTGAAGAGCCCGGGGGGGTACGAGCAGTACTTC. Drawing the rest from reference TRBV2 and TRBJ2-7, the complete variable domain is EPEVTQTPSHQVTQMGQEVILRCVPISNHLYFYWYRQILGQKVEFLVSFYNNEISEKSEIFDDQFSVERPDGSNFTLKIRSTKLEDSAMYFCASLKSPGGYEQYFGPGTRLTVT.

In its sample, this clonotype was seen many times. The chain has TRBV5-1 and TRBJ2-3; TRBD1 matches 9 bases. V was clipped by 4 bases and J by 2 bases; unmatched bases: 8. The germline CDR1 and CDR2 sequences are SGHRS and YFSETQ. The CDR3 runs to 16 residues. CDR3 sequence reads: CASSAGQGLYTDTQYF. The CDR3 nucleotides are TGCGCCAGCAGCGCGGGACAGGGACTATACACAGATACGCAGTATTTT.

This clonotype was found many times. The chain links TRBV28 to TRBJ2-1; 7 bases agree with TRBD2. Germline V gives CDR1 MDHEN, CDR2 SYDVKM. With 9 bases clipped from V and 5 bases from J, the junction kept 13 bases outside the gene matches. This CDR3 has 15 residues. In nucleotides, the CDR3 is TGTGCCAGTTCCCGTGGCGGGAGTCGAGACAATGAGCAGTTCTTC. Its protein is CASSRGGSRDNEQFF.

In its sample, this clonotype was seen a few times. In DNA form, the CDR3 reads TGTGCCAGCAGTGTCAGGGTGGTGGCTTCCGAGCAGTACTTC. It yields the protein CASSVRVVASEQYF. The genes are TRBV2 and TRBJ2-7, with D tentatively TRBD1 (5 bases). Germline V gene sequence: CDR1 SNHLY, CDR2 FYNNEI. The ends were cut back, 4 bases at V and 6 bases at J, with 16 bases in the middle. This CDR3 has 14 amino acids.

This sequence joins TRBV12-3 or TRBV12-4 and TRBJ1-1; TRBD1 matches at 7 bases. The trim removed 2 bases at V and 4 bases at J, leaving 13 bases unmatched. CDR3 length: 17 amino acids. The DNA for the CDR3 is TGTGCCAGCAGTTTAATGGGCGGGGGGAGGGGGCCCACTGAAGCTTTCTTT. It specifies CASSLMGGGRGPTEAFF.

This clonotype was counted at least ten times. V is TRBV6-1 and J is TRBJ2-7; maybe TRBD1 (6 bases). The V end lost 2 bases, the J end lost 0 bases, and 8 bases lay between the germline ends. The length of the CDR3 is 14 residues. The germline gives CDR1 MNHNS, CDR2 SASEGT. In DNA form, the CDR3 reads TGTGCCAGCAGTGAACAGGGGTTCTCCTACGAGCAGTACTTC. This gives the protein CASSEQGFSYEQYF.

The chain employs TRBV4-1 and TRBJ1-1; TRBD1 matches 7 bases. V dropped 2 bases and J dropped 3; count of bases not matched to a gene: 3. The V gene's germline CDR1 is MGHRA and CDR2 YSYEKL. CDR3 length: 14 amino acids. The CDR3 sequence is CASSQQGVHTEAFF. CDR3 DNA sequence: TGCGCCAGCAGCCAACAGGGGGTACACACTGAAGCTTTCTTT.

The chain is built from TRBV5-1 and TRBJ1-2; maybe TRBD1 (6 bases). This CDR3 is built from 12 residues. V lost 6 bases and J lost 7, with 13 bases in between. Germline V gene lookup returns CDR1 SGHRS and CDR2 YFSETQ. The CDR3 loop is CASTQGSRGYTF. For the CDR3, the DNA is TGCGCCAGCACCCAGGGGAGCCGTGGCTACACCTTC.

There are a few counts of this clonotype. This chain joins TRBV7-6 and TRBJ2-1; D call uncertain. Trimming removed 5 bases at V and 0 bases at J, with 17 bases between. The V gene's germline CDR1 is SGHVS and CDR2 FNYEAQ. The CDR3 spans 17 residues. In nucleotides, the CDR3 is TGTGCCAGCAGCCCGACCGTCCGTTTAAGCTCCTACAATGAGCAGTTCTTC. It translates to CASSPTVRLSSYNEQFF.

The chain has TRBV7-8 and TRBJ1-5; the D is unclear. Per the germline V gene, CDR1 is SGHVS and CDR2 is FQNEAQ. This CDR3 is built from 13 residues. The germline V and J ends were trimmed by 7 bases and 3 bases, with 10 bases remaining between them. CDR3 loop: CASTPALNQPQHF. The CDR3 region has the DNA TGTGCCAGCACCCCGGCCCTCAATCAGCCCCAGCATTTT.

This chain uses TRBV29-1 with TRBJ2-7; unclear D gene. Germline V gene data show CDR1 as SQVTM and CDR2 as ANQGSEA. The CDR3 covers 11 residues. V lost 4 bases to trimming and J lost 2 bases, with 6 bases between them. The CDR3 region has the DNA TGCAGCGTTGGCGGAGCCTACGAGCAGTACTTC. It specifies CSVGGAYEQYF.

Only a few counts were recorded for this clonotype. V gene TRBV5-1 combines with J gene TRBJ2-1; 8 bases align to TRBD2. Germline V lookup: CDR1 SGHRS, CDR2 YFSETQ. The CDR3 is 17 amino acids. V was pared by 7 bases and J by 4 bases, with 16 bases of the junction left unmatched. In DNA, the CDR3 is TGCGCCAGCCTCCCCGCCCCTGGGACTAGGATTTACAATGAGCAGTTCTTC. This translates into CASLPAPGTRIYNEQFF.

V and J are TRBV14 and TRBJ2-1, with D possibly being TRBD1 (5 bases). V lost 3 bases to trimming and J lost 9 bases, with 9 bases between them. The CDR3 sequence is 12 residues long. Germline assignment: CDR1 SGHDN and CDR2 FVKESK. The CDR3 bases are TGTGCCAGCAGCCACAGGGTTTCTGAGCAGTTCTTC. As protein: CASSHRVSEQFF.

This clonotype was observed a handful of times. The rearrangement uses TRBV12-3 or TRBV12-4 and TRBJ1-4; 7 nucleotides align to TRBD1. With V trimmed by 6 bases and J by 5 bases, 3 bases remained unmatched. This CDR3 contains 13 residues. CDR3 in DNA: TGTGCCAGCAGAGTGGGACAGAATGAAAAACTGTTTTTT. The encoded protein is CASRVGQNEKLFF.

This clonotype was seen a single time. V gene TRBV10-3 combines with J gene TRBJ1-2, with 7 bases fitting TRBD1. This CDR3 spans 14 amino acids. J lost 8 bases, V lost 0 bases, and 6 bases had no gene match. Germline V gene data show CDR1 as ENHRY and CDR2 as SYGVKD. In DNA, the CDR3 is TGTGCCATCAGTGAGTCAGACAGGGTCAGAGGCTACACCTTC. It is translated as CAISESDRVRGYTF.

The rearrangement joins TRBV5-1 to TRBJ1-1, with D possibly TRBD1 on 5 matching bases. V was clipped by 9 bases and J by 1 base, with 16 bases between them. CDR1 and CDR2 from the germline V gene are SGHRS and YFSETQ. CDR3 length equals 14 residues. The CDR3 sequence is CATRIATGNTEAFF. Written as DNA, the CDR3 is TGCGCCACAAGAATAGCAACAGGGAACACTGAAGCTTTCTTT.

This clonotype was counted between two and nine times. V usage is TRBV18 and J usage is TRBJ2-1; D gene unclear. CDR1 is KGHSH, CDR2 LQKENI, per germline. V lost 3 bases and J 5 bases, leaving 5 bases between the germline ends. The CDR3 has 12 amino acids. CDR3 DNA sequence: TGTGCCAGCTCACCGAAAAACAATGAGCAGTTCTTC. Amino acids: CASSPKNNEQFF. Variable domain in full (rest from reference TRBV18 and TRBJ2-1): NAGVMQNPRHLVRRRGQEARLRCSPMKGHSHVYWYRQLPEEGLKFMVYLQKENIIDESGMPKERFSAEFPKEGPSILRIQQVVRGDSAAYFCASSPKNNEQFFGPGTRLTVL.

This clonotype was picked up many times. V gene TRBV3-1 combines with J gene TRBJ1-2; 7 bases match TRBD1. The CDR3 extends over 15 amino acids. Germline values: CDR1 LGHDT, CDR2 YNNKEL (reference sequence). The J segment lost 4 bases and the V segment lost 0 bases, leaving 5 bases of the junction unmatched. The DNA of the CDR3 is TGTGCCAGCAGCCAAGATCCACAGGGGTTCTATGGCTACACCTTC. Translated, it gives CASSQDPQGFYGYTF.

The CDR3 nucleotides are TGTGCCAGTAGTATCTACAGTGACTATGGCTACACCTTC. Translation: CASSIYSDYGYTF. The chain couples TRBV19 to TRBJ1-2; D is uncertain. Germline V lookup: CDR1 LNHDA, CDR2 SQIVND (reference sequence). CDR3 length: 13 residues. The ends were cut back, 3 bases at V and 3 bases at J, with 8 bases in the middle. Looking up the rest from reference TRBV19 and TRBJ1-2 gives the full variable domain: DGGITQSPKYLFRKEGQNVTLSCEQNLNHDAMYWYRQDPGQGLRLIYYSQIVNDFQKGDIAEGYSVSREKKESFPLTVTSAQKNPTAFYLCASSIYSDYGYTFGSGTRLTVV.

The J gene is TRBJ2-4, the V gene TRBV19; D possibly corresponds to TRBD1 (6 bases). The germline CDR1 and CDR2 sequences are LNHDA and SQIVND (reference sequence). V was trimmed by 5 bases and J by 0 bases, leaving 11 bases between them. The CDR3 runs 15 residues. The CDR3 coding sequence is TGTGCCAGTAGTCTCCCGACAGGAGCCAAAAACATTCAGTACTTC. This encodes CASSLPTGAKNIQYF.